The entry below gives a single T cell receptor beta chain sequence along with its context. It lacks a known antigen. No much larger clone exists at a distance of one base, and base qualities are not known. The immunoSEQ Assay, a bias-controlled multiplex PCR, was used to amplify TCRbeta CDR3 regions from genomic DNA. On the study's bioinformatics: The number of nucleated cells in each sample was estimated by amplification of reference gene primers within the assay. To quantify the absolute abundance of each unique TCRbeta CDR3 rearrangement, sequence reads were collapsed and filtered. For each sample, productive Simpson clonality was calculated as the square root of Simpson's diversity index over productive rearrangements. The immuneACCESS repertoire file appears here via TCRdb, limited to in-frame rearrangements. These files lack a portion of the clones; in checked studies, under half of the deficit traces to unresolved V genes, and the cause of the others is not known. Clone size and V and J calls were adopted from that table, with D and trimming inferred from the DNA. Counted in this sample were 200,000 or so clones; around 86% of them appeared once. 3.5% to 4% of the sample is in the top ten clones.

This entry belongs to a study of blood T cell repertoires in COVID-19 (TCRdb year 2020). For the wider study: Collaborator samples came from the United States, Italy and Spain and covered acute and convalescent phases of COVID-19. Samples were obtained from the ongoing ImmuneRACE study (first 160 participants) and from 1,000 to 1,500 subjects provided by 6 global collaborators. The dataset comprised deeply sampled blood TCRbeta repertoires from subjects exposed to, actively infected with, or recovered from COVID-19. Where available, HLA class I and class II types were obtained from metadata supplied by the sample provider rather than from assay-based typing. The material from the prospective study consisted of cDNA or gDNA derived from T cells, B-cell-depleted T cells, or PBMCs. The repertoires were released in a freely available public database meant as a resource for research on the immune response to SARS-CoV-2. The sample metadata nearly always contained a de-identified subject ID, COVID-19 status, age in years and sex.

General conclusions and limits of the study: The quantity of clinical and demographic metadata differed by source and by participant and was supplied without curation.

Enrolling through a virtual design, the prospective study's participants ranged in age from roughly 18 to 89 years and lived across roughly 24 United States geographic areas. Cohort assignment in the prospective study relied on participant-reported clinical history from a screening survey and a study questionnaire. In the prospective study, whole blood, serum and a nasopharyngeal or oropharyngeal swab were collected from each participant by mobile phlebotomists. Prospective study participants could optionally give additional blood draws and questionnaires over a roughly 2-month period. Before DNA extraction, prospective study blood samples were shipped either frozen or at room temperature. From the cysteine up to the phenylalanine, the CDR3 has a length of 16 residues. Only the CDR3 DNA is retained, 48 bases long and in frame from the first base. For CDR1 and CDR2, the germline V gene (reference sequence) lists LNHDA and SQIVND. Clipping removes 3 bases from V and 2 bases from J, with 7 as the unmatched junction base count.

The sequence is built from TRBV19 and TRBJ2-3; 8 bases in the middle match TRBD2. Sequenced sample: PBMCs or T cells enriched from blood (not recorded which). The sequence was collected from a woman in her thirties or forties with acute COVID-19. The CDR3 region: CASSIVGLAFTDTQYF. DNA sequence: TGTGCCAGTAGTATCGTCGGACTAGCTTTCACAGATACGCAGTATTTT.